Listed below are T cell receptor beta chains from one sample, sequenced in a study of blood T cell repertoires in COVID-19. Produced via immunoSEQ multiplex PCR; TCRdb's table is partial and in-frame only. Among 50,000 to 65,000 clones, approximately 72% were seen once, and the ten largest hold 4.8%. Sequenced input: peripheral blood. The receptors shown here come from a woman aged 70 to 79 with COVID-19, enrolled during active disease. Each CDR3 is given with its conserved first and last residue. D genes are given only for firm matches. Size is stated for part of the rows, as once, few or many counts, or as a class when the clone is expanded.

clone_size	v_call	d_call	cdr3_length	j_call	cdr3_aa
-	TRBV5-1	TRBD2	15	TRBJ2-7	CASSSGTSGGYEQYF
-	TRBV29-1	TRBD2	14	TRBJ2-1	CSVRFGLGHNEQFF
-	TRBV21-1	-	20	TRBJ2-6	CASSKVVSGQAASGANVLTF
-	TRBV5-1	-	12	TRBJ1-2	CASSPLRNGYTF
-	TRBV29-1	TRBD2	17	TRBJ2-1	CSVVQRDIMRSYNEQFF
few	TRBV6-6	-	13	TRBJ1-1	CASSHTGYTEAFF
-	TRBV15	-	17	TRBJ1-6	CATSQSSGRAVNSPLHF
-	TRBV4-3	-	15	TRBJ1-2	CASSREAGVFYGYTF
-	TRBV3-1/TRBV3-2	-	13	TRBJ2-3	CASPIGVSDTQYF
-	TRBV5-5	-	16	TRBJ1-2	CASSHPAGLSNYGYTF
-	TRBV5-4	-	14	TRBJ1-4	CASSYRGGNEKLFF